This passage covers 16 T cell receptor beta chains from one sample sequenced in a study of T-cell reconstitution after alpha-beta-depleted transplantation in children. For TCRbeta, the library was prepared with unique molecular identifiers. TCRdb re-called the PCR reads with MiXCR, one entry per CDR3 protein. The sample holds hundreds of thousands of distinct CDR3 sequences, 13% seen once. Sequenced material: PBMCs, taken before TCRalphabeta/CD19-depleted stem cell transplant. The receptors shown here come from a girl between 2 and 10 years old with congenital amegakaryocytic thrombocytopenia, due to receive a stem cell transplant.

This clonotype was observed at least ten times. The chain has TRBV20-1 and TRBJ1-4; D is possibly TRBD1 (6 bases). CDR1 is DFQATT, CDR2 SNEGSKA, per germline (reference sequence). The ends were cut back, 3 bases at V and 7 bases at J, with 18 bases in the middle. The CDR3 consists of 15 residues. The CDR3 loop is CSASLYRDRGEKLFF. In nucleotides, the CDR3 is TGCAGTGCTAGCCTCTACAGGGATAGGGGTGAAAAACTGTTTTTT.

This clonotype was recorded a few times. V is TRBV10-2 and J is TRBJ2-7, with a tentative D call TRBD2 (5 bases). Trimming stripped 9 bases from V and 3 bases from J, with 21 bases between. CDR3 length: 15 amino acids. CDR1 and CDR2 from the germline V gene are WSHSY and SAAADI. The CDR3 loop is CASLARVDLNYEQYF. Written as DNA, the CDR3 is TGCGCCAGTCTGGCCCGTGTGGACTTGAACTACGAGCAGTACTTC.

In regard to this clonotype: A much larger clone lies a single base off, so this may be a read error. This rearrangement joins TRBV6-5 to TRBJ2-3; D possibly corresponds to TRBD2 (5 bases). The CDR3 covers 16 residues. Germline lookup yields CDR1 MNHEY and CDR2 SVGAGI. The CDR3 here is CASSYYRAGRIDRQYF. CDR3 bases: TGTGCCAGCAGTTATTATAGGGCGGGCAGGATAGATAGGCAGTATTTT.

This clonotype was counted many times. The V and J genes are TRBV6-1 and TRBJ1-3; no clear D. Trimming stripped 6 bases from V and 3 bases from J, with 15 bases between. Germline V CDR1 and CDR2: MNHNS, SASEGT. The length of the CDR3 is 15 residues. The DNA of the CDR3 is TGTGCCAGCAGCCGTAGCCTAACCCTTGGAAACACCATATATTTT. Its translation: CASSRSLTLGNTIYF.

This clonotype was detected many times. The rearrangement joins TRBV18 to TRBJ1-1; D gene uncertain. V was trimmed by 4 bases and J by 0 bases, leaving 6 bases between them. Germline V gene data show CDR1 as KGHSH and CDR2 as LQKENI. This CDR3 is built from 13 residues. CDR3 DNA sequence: TGTGCCAGCTCACAGGAGGTGAACACTGAAGCTTTCTTT. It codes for CASSQEVNTEAFF.

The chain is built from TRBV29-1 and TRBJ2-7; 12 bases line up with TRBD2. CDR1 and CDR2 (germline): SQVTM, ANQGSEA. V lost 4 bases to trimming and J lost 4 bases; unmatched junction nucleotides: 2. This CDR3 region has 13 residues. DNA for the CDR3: TGCAGCGTTGCGACTAGCGGGAGTTACGAGCAGTACTTC. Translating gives CSVATSGSYEQYF.

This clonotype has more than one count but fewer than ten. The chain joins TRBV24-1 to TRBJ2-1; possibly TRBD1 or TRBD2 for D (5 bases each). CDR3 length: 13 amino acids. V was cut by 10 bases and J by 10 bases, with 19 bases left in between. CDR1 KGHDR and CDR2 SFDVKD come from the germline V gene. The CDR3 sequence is CATEHPGTIEQFF. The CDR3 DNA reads TGTGCCACAGAACACCCCGGGACGATAGAGCAGTTCTTC.

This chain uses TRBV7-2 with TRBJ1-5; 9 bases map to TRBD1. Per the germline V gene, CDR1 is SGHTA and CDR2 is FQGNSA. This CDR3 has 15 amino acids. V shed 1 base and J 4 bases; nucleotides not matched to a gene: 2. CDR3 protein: CASSLEGTGNQPQHF. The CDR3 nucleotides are TGTGCCAGCAGCTTAGAAGGGACAGGGAATCAGCCCCAGCATTTT.

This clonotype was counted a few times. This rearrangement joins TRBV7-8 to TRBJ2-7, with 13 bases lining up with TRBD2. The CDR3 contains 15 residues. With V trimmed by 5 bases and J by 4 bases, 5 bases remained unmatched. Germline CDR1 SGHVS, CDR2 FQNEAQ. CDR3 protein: CASSTGTSGKYEQYF. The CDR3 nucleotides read TGTGCCAGCAGCACCGGGACTAGCGGGAAGTACGAGCAGTACTTC.

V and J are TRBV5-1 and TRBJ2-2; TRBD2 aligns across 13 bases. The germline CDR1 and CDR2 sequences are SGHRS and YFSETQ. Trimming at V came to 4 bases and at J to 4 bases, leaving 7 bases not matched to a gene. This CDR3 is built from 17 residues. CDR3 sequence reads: CASSAQLAGGPTGELFF. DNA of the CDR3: TGCGCCAGCAGCGCACAACTAGCGGGAGGGCCCACCGGGGAGCTGTTTTTT.

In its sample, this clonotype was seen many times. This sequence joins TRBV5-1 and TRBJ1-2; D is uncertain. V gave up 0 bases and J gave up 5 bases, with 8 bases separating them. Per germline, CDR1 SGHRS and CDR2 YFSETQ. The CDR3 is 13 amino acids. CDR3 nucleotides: TGCGCCAGCAGCTTGGAGGGAAGTTATGGCTACACCTTC. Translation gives CASSLEGSYGYTF.

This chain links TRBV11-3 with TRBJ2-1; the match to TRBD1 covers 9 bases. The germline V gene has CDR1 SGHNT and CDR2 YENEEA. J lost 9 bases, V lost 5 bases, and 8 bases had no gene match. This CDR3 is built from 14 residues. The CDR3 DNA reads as TGTGCCAGCAGCGTCCGACAGGGGGTGGGTGAGCAGTTCTTC. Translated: CASSVRQGVGEQFF.

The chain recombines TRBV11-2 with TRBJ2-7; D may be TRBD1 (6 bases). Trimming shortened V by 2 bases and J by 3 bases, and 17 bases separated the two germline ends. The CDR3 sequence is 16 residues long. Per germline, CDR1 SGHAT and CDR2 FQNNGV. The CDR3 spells CASSLYRAHEYYEQYF. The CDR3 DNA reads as TGTGCCAGCAGCTTATACAGGGCCCATGAATACTACGAGCAGTACTTC.

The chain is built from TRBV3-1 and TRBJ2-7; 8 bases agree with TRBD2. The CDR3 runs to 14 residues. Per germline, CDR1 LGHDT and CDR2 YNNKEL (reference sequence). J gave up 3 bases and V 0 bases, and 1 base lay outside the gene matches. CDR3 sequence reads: CASSQEAGDYEQYF. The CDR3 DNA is TGTGCCAGCAGCCAAGAAGCGGGAGACTACGAGCAGTACTTC.

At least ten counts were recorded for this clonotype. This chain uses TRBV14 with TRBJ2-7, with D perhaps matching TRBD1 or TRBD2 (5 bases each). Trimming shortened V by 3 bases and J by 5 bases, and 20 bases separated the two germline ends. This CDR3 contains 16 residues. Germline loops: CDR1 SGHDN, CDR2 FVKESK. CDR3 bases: TGTGCCAGCAGCCAGATGTATTCAGGGAGTATCGACGAGCAGTACTTC. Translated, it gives CASSQMYSGSIDEQYF.

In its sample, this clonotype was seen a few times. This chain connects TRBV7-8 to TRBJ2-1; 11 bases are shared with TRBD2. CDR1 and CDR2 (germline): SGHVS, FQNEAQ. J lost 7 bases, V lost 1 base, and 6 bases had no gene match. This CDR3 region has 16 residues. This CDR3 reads CASSLGEGLAANEQFF. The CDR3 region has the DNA TGTGCCAGCAGCTTAGGTGAGGGACTAGCGGCGAATGAGCAGTTCTTC.